This TCR beta chain was captured by sequencing in a study of post-analysis software for immune sequencing data. The overall study: The courses of disease that were included comprised relapsing-remitting, secondary progressive and progressive-relapsing multiple sclerosis. General study results and limits: Controls showed significantly higher normalized Chao1 diversity than did multiple sclerosis patients. Strong co-clustering by F measure was evident for samples that had been prepared in the same batch. TRBV5-6, TRBV5-1 and TRBV20-1 were among 4 or 5 TRBV segments more frequent in patients than controls.

V gave up 0 bases and J gave up 7 bases, with 14 bases separating them. The CDR3 contains 15 residues. The germline gives CDR1 SGHKS, CDR2 YYEKEE (reference sequence). Incorporated into the TCR beta cDNA libraries were unique molecular identifiers, which served to reduce PCR and sequencing biases. TCRdb redid the calling of the PCR reads with MiXCR, one entry per CDR3 protein. This sample has 600,000 to 700,000 distinct CDR3 sequences, with roughly three fifths found just once. Regarding this clonotype: The antigen is not known.

Specimen: blood. The chain couples TRBV5-5 to TRBJ2-1; the D gene is possibly TRBD2 (6 bases). This sequence was found in a girl aged 2 to 9 with multiple sclerosis. The CDR3 nucleotides are TGTGCCAGCAGCTTGGGGAGACTAGTAAGAAATGAGCAGTTCTTC. Protein sequence: CASSLGRLVRNEQFF.